The next 7 T cell receptor beta chains were all read from a single sample in a study of blood T cell repertoires in COVID-19. Repertoires were generated with immunoSEQ multiplex PCR, while TCRdb's copy carries only in-frame clones and drops some. The sample lists around 250,000 clones, 83% occurring once. The specimen sequenced was peripheral blood. These receptors originate from a man of 80 years or more with acute or convalescent COVID-19.

The genes are TRBV9 and TRBJ2-3; D perhaps matches TRBD2 (5 bases). CDR3 length: 14 residues. Germline V gene lookup returns CDR1 SGDLS and CDR2 YYNGEE. Between the trimmed V and J ends, which lost 4 bases and 3 bases, there was a span of 12 bases. CDR3 sequence reads: CASSSRVATDTQYF. As DNA, the CDR3 is TGTGCCAGCAGCTCCCGGGTAGCGACAGATACGCAGTATTTT.

This clone was seen a single time. CDR3 DNA: TGTGCCAGCAGCTTGACAGGTTTAAACACCGGGGAGCTGTTTTTT. It specifies CASSLTGLNTGELFF. V and J are TRBV5-4 and TRBJ2-2, with D perhaps TRBD1 (5 bases). The CDR3 totals 15 residues. The germline CDR1 and CDR2 sequences are SGHNT and YYREEE (reference sequence). V lost 1 base to trimming and J lost 2 bases, with 9 bases between them. Using reference TRBV5-4 and TRBJ2-2 for the parts outside the CDR3, the full variable domain is ETGVTQSPTHLIKTRGQQVTLRCSSQSGHNTVSWYQQALGQGPQFIFQYYREEENGRGNFPPRFSGLQFPNYSSELNVNALELDDSALYLCASSLTGLNTGELFFGEGSRLTVL.

The rearrangement joins TRBV6-5 to TRBJ1-5; no reliable D call. Trimming removed 6 bases from V and 4 bases from J, with 10 bases in between. Germline-derived CDR1 and CDR2 are MNHEY and SVGAGI. This CDR3 is 13 amino acids long. CDR3 in DNA: TGTGCCAGCAGGGCGGCAGCTAATCAGCCCCAGCATTTT. Amino acid sequence: CASRAAANQPQHF.

In this sample, this clone turned up once. The chain recombines TRBV19 with TRBJ2-3; 7 positions agree with TRBD1. J gave up 1 base and V 6 bases, and 10 bases lay outside the gene matches. Germline CDR1 and CDR2: LNHDA and SQIVND (reference sequence). The CDR3 has 16 residues. CDR3 residues: CASSPTSGTGTDTQYF. CDR3 sequence (DNA): TGTGCCAGTAGCCCAACCTCCGGGACAGGCACAGATACGCAGTATTTT.

The chain couples TRBV19 to TRBJ1-5; TRBD1 aligns across 7 bases. Per germline, CDR1 LNHDA and CDR2 SQIVND (reference sequence). This CDR3 comprises 16 residues. Germline trimming cut 5 bases from V and 6 bases from J; bases unmatched to any gene: 13. CDR3 nucleotide sequence: TGTGCCAGTAGTGCGACTAGGACAGGTGATCCTCAGCCCCAGCATTTT. Encoded protein: CASSATRTGDPQPQHF.

The chain employs TRBV2 and TRBJ1-1; D is unclear. The germline CDR1 and CDR2 sequences are SNHLY and FYNNEI. The CDR3 is made up of 13 amino acids. With 3 bases removed from V and 0 bases from J, the gap between germline ends came to 5 bases. CDR3 sequence: CASSDQMNTEAFF. CDR3 coding DNA: TGTGCCAGCAGTGACCAAATGAACACTGAAGCTTTCTTT.

This rearrangement joins TRBV5-1 to TRBJ2-1; a possible D gene is TRBD2 (6 bases). Germline-derived CDR1 and CDR2 are SGHRS and YFSETQ. Between the trimmed V and J ends, which lost 3 bases and 8 bases, there was a span of 21 bases. The length of the CDR3 is 16 residues. The DNA for the CDR3 is TGCGCCAGCAGCTCGGCGGGACGCCGAGCACGGTATGAGCAGTTCTTC. It encodes CASSSAGRRARYEQFF.